These T cell receptor beta chains were read from a single sample in a study of PD-L1 blockade in urothelial cancer. Clones were sequenced by immunoSEQ multiplex PCR, and TCRdb holds only the in-frame ones, with some missing. The sample contains tens of thousands of clones, around three quarters of which appear only once. This material consisted of PBMCs, taken around atezolizumab (anti-PD-L1) treatment. These receptors were taken from a man between 70 and 80 years old with urothelial cancer. CDR3s include the opening cysteine and the closing phenylalanine or tryptophan. Each record gives: J gene, V gene, clone size, D gene, CDR3 DNA, CDR3 protein. A D gene is named only where the DNA matches it firmly. Size is omitted from some rows. Given values are once, few, many or a class for expanded clones.

TRBJ1-1,TRBV4-1,NA,TRBD1,TGCGCCAGCAGGAACCCGGGACAGCTTACTGAAGCTTTCTTT,CASRNPGQLTEAFF
TRBJ2-7,TRBV5-1,NA,TRBD2,TGCGCCAGCAGCTTGGAGCGGGGGCATGACGAGCAGTACTTC,CASSLERGHDEQYF
TRBJ2-3,TRBV9,NA,NA,TGTGCCAGCAGCGTAGGGGGGAGGAATACGCAGTATTTT,CASSVGGRNTQYF
TRBJ2-7,TRBV7-2,NA,TRBD2,TGTGCCAGCAGCTTGACTAGCGGCCTCTCCTACGAGCAGTACTTC,CASSLTSGLSYEQYF
TRBJ2-5,TRBV11-2,NA,NA,TGTGCCAGCAGCTTAGAAGCTGAGAGGGAGACCCAGTACTTC,CASSLEAERETQYF
TRBJ1-1,TRBV2,NA,NA,TGTGCCAGCGGGGAGGACACTGAAGCTTTCTTT,CASGEDTEAFF
TRBJ1-5,TRBV6-5,NA,NA,TGTGCCAGCAGTTACGGGGCAGACAATCAGCCCCAGCATTTT,CASSYGADNQPQHF
TRBJ2-7,TRBV9,NA,TRBD2,TGTGCCAGCAGCGTCGGACTAGCGGGGAACGAGCAGTACTTC,CASSVGLAGNEQYF
TRBJ1-5,TRBV28,few,NA,TGTGCCAGCAGTTTTAGTTTCGGGGGTATAGTTCAGCCCCAGCATTTT,CASSFSFGGIVQPQHF
TRBJ2-5,TRBV6-1,NA,TRBD1,TGTGCCGCGGCAGGGGGCTTTGGGACCCAGTACTTC,CAAAGGFGTQYF
TRBJ1-1,TRBV18,NA,TRBD1,TGTGCCAGCTCACCACAGGGGGCCAGCCCTCCGGAAGCTTTCTTT,CASSPQGASPPEAFF
TRBJ2-1,TRBV5-4,NA,NA,TGTGCCAGCAGCCTCGGGAACGGGGATGAGCAGTTCTTC,CASSLGNGDEQFF
TRBJ2-2,TRBV4-3,NA,TRBD1,TGCGCCAGCAGCCAAGGAGGGGGCGACACCGGGGAGCTGTTTTTT,CASSQGGGDTGELFF
TRBJ1-2,TRBV7-8,once,NA,TGTGCCAGCAGCTCTTACAGGGTACCCTTTAACTATGGCTACACCTTC,CASSSYRVPFNYGYTF
TRBJ1-1,TRBV25-1,NA,TRBD1,TGTGCCAGCAGTGGCGACAGGGGAGGCACTGAAGCTTTCTTT,CASSGDRGGTEAFF
TRBJ1-5,TRBV5-1,NA,NA,TGCGCCAGCAGCTTGTCAGGGAGGAACAATCAGCCCCAGCATTTT,CASSLSGRNNQPQHF
TRBJ2-6,TRBV7-3,NA,TRBD1,TGTGCCAGCAGCTCACAGGGGGCCTCTGGGGCCAACGTCCTGACTTTC,CASSSQGASGANVLTF
TRBJ1-2,TRBV30,NA,NA,TGTGCCTGGATGTATTCTAAGGGGCTCGGCTACACCTTC,CAWMYSKGLGYTF
TRBJ1-1,TRBV7-2,NA,NA,TGTGCCAGCAGCTTAATTCGGGGGAGCACTGAAGCTTTCTTT,CASSLIRGSTEAFF
TRBJ2-1,TRBV19,few,TRBD2,TGTGCCAGTAGGCTTCAGTCTAGCGGGATCAATGAGCAGTTCTTC,CASRLQSSGINEQFF
TRBJ2-1,TRBV4-1,NA,TRBD2,TGCGCCAGCAGCCAAGATCCAGCGGGGGGGCCTGAGCAGTTCTTC,CASSQDPAGGPEQFF
TRBJ2-1,TRBV5-1,NA,NA,TGCGCCAGCAGCGAAGAGGGCCCACACAATGAGCAGTTCTTC,CASSEEGPHNEQFF
TRBJ2-5,TRBV7-3,NA,TRBD2,TGTGCCAGCAGCTCCGGGACTAGCGGGGAGACCCAGTACTTC,CASSSGTSGETQYF
TRBJ2-3,TRBV6-6,NA,NA,TGTGCCAGCAGTTACGGCGGGGCCATTTCCACAGATACGCAGTATTTT,CASSYGGAISTDTQYF
TRBJ1-1,TRBV2,NA,NA,TGTGCCAGCAGTGAACGGGGGGGCGCGGGCACTGAAGCTTTCTTT,CASSERGGAGTEAFF
TRBJ2-5,TRBV29-1,NA,TRBD2,TGCAGCGTTCCGGGAGGGACAAACCAAGAGACCCAGTACTTC,CSVPGGTNQETQYF
TRBJ2-1,TRBV7-2,NA,TRBD2,TGTGCCAGCAGCCTCGGGAGGGTAGCGGGATATTGGAATGAGCAGTTCTTC,CASSLGRVAGYWNEQFF
TRBJ2-7,TRBV18,NA,TRBD1,TGTGCCAGCTCACCTACCATCGCAGGGGGCCACGAGCAGTACTTC,CASSPTIAGGHEQYF
TRBJ1-1,TRBV5-1,NA,NA,TGCGCCAGCAGCCGGCAGGAGGGCACTGAAGCTTTCTTT,CASSRQEGTEAFF
TRBJ1-4,TRBV7-2,few,NA,TGTGCCAGCAGCTTAAGACAGGCAACAACTAATGAAAAACTGTTTTTT,CASSLRQATTNEKLFF
TRBJ2-7,TRBV7-9,NA,NA,TGTGGCAGAGAGGAGGGGCGAAACGGCGAGCAGTACTTC,CGREEGRNGEQYF
TRBJ1-5,TRBV6-6,NA,NA,TGTGCCAGCAGTTCCCAGGGGAATCAGCCCCAGCATTTT,CASSSQGNQPQHF
TRBJ2-7,TRBV2,NA,TRBD1,TGTGCCAGCTTTAGGGGACAGAGAGCCTACGAGCAGTACTTC,CASFRGQRAYEQYF
TRBJ2-1,TRBV5-4,NA,TRBD2,TGTGCCAGCAGCTTGGAGGGAGGGGCCTACAATGAGCAGTTCTTC,CASSLEGGAYNEQFF
TRBJ2-5,TRBV10-3,NA,NA,TGTGCCACCAGGCCCCGGTGGGGAGGAGAGACCCAGTACTTC,CATRPRWGGETQYF
TRBJ2-7,TRBV19,NA,TRBD1,TGTGCCAGTAGTCTCCGGGGGACAGGGCAGGACGAGCAGTACTTC,CASSLRGTGQDEQYF
TRBJ2-5,TRBV7-9,NA,NA,TGTGCCAGCAGCTTAATGGCCAGGGAAGGTGGAGAGACCCAGTACTTC,CASSLMAREGGETQYF
TRBJ1-6,TRBV4-1,NA,NA,TGCGCCAGCAGCCAAGAACCCAGGGGTAGGGATTCACCCCTCCACTTT,CASSQEPRGRDSPLHF
TRBJ2-7,TRBV6-1,NA,NA,TGTGCCAGCAGTGAAGCGCCCTGGGGCAGGGCCGGGCGCGACCCGTACGAGCAGTACTTC,CASSEAPWGRAGRDPYEQYF
TRBJ1-2,TRBV18,NA,TRBD1,TGTGCCAGCTCACCGGGGACAGGGGTCTATGGCTACACCTTC,CASSPGTGVYGYTF
TRBJ2-2,TRBV19,once,NA,TGTGCCAGTAGTACCGGGAGCGTGGGGGAGCTGTTTTTT,CASSTGSVGELFF
TRBJ1-4,TRBV15,NA,NA,TGTGCCACCAGCAGAGGAGGGAGAACTAATGAAAAACTGTTTTTT,CATSRGGRTNEKLFF
TRBJ2-1,TRBV11-3,NA,NA,TGTGCCAGCAGCTTAGAGGGTAGCGTCAATGAGCAGTTCTTC,CASSLEGSVNEQFF
TRBJ1-6,TRBV7-2,NA,NA,TGTGCCAGCAGCCGGGGGGTTTTTGGAAATTCACCCCTCCACTTT,CASSRGVFGNSPLHF